This entry is about one T cell receptor (beta chain). The target of this receptor is not known. There are no base qualities to consult, and no much larger clone falls within one base. The sample originates from a study of T-cell reconstitution after alpha-beta-depleted transplantation in children (dated by TCRdb to about 2016). Study-wide context: Using TCR repertoire profiling, the study quantitatively followed how T-cell immune reconstitution unfolded in children after TCRalphabeta/CD19-depleted allogeneic hematopoietic cell transplantation.

CDR1 and CDR2 are drawn from the germline V gene (reference sequence): LGHDT, YNNKEL. V sheds 1 base and J sheds 3 bases, leaving 19 bases between their ends. There are 18 amino acids in the CDR3, from cysteine to phenylalanine inclusive. The CDR3 DNA has 54 bases and is translated from base 1. Receptor amplification or capture employed PCR. Sequencer: Illumina HiSeq 2500. To normalize quantification of the TCRbeta repertoire, the TCR libraries were built with molecular barcoding that relied on unique molecular identifiers. TCRdb trimmed the raw reads at Q25, called clones with MiXCR and kept productive beta chains. When rows share a CDR3 protein, they turn into one entry using the most common DNA and genes. Across this sample there are roughly 190,000 distinct CDR3 sequences, with more than 14% seen only once. Of the sample, under 15% falls within the top ten clones.

The chain is made from TRBV3-1 and TRBJ1-5; tentative D gene TRBD1, with 6 bases matching. Sequencing was performed on PBMCs from the stem cell graft donor, taken from the stem cell graft. This sequence was found in a human donor who donated a stem cell graft to a child with acute lymphoblastic leukemia. The CDR3 amino acid sequence is: CASSQGVRGVPTNQPQHF. The sequence in DNA is TGTGCCAGCAGCCAAGGGGTCAGGGGAGTCCCTACCAATCAGCCCCAGCATTTT.